Sequencing of this T cell receptor (beta chain) was carried out in a study of tissue T cells after allogeneic stem cell transplantation. General study points: Shared clones across patients were few; motif clustering revealed tissue-specific shared signatures. Sampling depth was limited, and the cohort was small and clinically varied.

Regarding time point: mouse harvest day 7 after allogeneic transplant. Mouse grafts combined 10^7 T-cell-depleted bone marrow cells with 10^6 splenic CD5+ T cells. Per the germline V gene, CDR1 is MNHDT and CDR2 is YYDKIL. V lost 3 bases, J lost 0 bases, and 3 bases lay in between. The length of the CDR3 is 13 residues. Clones were read by immunoSEQ multiplex PCR, and TCRdb kept only the in-frame ones, dropping some. The table has roughly 1,900 clones, approximately 54% seen once. This clone is hyperexpanded. Its matching antigen is unknown. Gene names are mouse gene names. The CDR3 goes on 1 residue after the read ends, and that part is filled in from the germline J gene.

The sequenced sample consisted of spleen. This sequence joins TRBV17 and TRBJ1-5; D remains ambiguous. The receptor's source is a female BALB/c mouse given C57BL/6 T cells with graft-versus-host disease after an allogeneic hematopoietic cell transplant. Partial CDR3 DNA: TGTGCTAGCAGTAGTAGTAACAACCAGGCTCCGCTT. Encoded protein: CASSSSNNQAPL. The whole CDR3 is CASSSSNNQAPLF.